Presented here are 9 T cell receptor beta chains from one specimen sequenced in a study of vaccination and CD4 T cells after COVID-19. The Oncomine TCR Beta short-read assay sequenced DNA from cultured CD4+ T cells. TCRdb ran MiXCR on the PCR reads and lists one entry per CDR3 protein. The data hold 10,000 or so distinct CDR3 sequences, with about 33% observed a single time. These receptors are not linked to any known antigen. Treatment indicated: approximately 9-day PBMC culture with coronavirus spike peptide pools or control peptides (ViraFEST assay). Sequenced here: CD4+ T cells from blood, cultured in vitro, sampled after SARS-CoV-2 vaccination. These receptors originate from a human donor who had recovered from COVID-19.

The CDR3 loop reads CASSLQPGSPYEQYF. CDR3 coding DNA: TGCGCCAGCAGCTTACAGCCTGGGAGTCCCTACGAGCAGTACTTC. The genes are TRBV5-1 and TRBJ2-7; weak D call: TRBD2 (5 bases). The CDR3 has 15 residues. The V gene lost 2 bases and the J gene lost 2 bases, with 14 bases spanning the gap. Looked up from germline, CDR1 is SGHRS and CDR2 is YFSETQ.

The sample holds a few counts of this clonotype. The V and J genes are TRBV6-1 and TRBJ1-1; 8 bases line up with TRBD1. After removal of 5 bases from V and 6 bases from J, the junction contained 11 bases not matched to a gene. Looked up from germline, CDR1 is MNHNS and CDR2 is SASEGT. This CDR3 has 15 amino acids. CDR3 residues: CASSKTGASAPEAFF. The CDR3 nucleotides read TGTGCCAGCAGTAAGACAGGGGCCTCTGCCCCTGAAGCTTTCTTT.

The rearrangement uses TRBV28 and TRBJ1-2; D remains ambiguous. V lost 7 bases, J lost 3 bases, and 12 bases lay in between. Per germline, CDR1 MDHEN and CDR2 SYDVKM. The CDR3 is made up of 13 amino acids. The CDR3 sequence: CASTSSNYYGYTF. In DNA form, the CDR3 reads TGTGCCAGCACAAGCAGCAACTACTATGGCTACACCTTC.

The chain employs TRBV20-1 and TRBJ2-3; 10 nucleotides align to TRBD2. The germline gives CDR1 DFQATT, CDR2 SNEGSKA (reference sequence). The CDR3 totals 15 residues. The V and J ends lost 0 bases and 6 bases, in that order; junction bases with no gene match: 6. CDR3 sequence: CSARDQLAGRDTQYF. The CDR3 DNA sequence: TGCAGTGCTAGAGATCAACTAGCGGGGCGGGATACGCAGTATTTT.

This clonotype was detected a few times. J is TRBJ2-7 and V is TRBV7-2, with 14 bases lining up with TRBD2. After removal of 1 base from V and 3 bases from J, the junction contained 2 bases not matched to a gene. Germline V gives CDR1 SGHTA, CDR2 FQGNSA. The CDR3 is 16 amino acids. The CDR3: CASSLGLAGGSYEQYF. DNA for the CDR3: TGTGCCAGCAGCTTAGGACTAGCGGGAGGGAGCTACGAGCAGTACTTC.

By sample fraction, this clonotype is large. V usage is TRBV11-2 and J usage is TRBJ2-5; TRBD1 or TRBD2 may be the D gene (5 bases each). CDR3 length: 15 residues. V was shortened by 6 bases and J by 5 bases, with 19 bases between the two germline ends. The germline V gene encodes CDR1 SGHAT and CDR2 FQNNGV. CDR3 amino acids: CASSLREPPGETQYF. CDR3 DNA: TGTGCCAGCAGTTTGAGGGAACCACCAGGGGAGACCCAGTACTTC.

This clonotype was counted only a few times. The rearrangement uses TRBV20-1 and TRBJ2-5, with 11 bases fitting TRBD2. The CDR3 has 15 amino acids. Germline V lookup: CDR1 DFQATT, CDR2 SNEGSKA (reference sequence). J gave up 4 bases and V 4 bases, and 8 bases lay outside the gene matches. The CDR3: CSATLIAGGAETQYF. The CDR3 bases are TGCAGTGCTACTCTTATAGCGGGAGGGGCAGAGACCCAGTACTTC.

This chain links TRBV5-1 with TRBJ1-2; no reliable D call. V was trimmed by 4 bases and J by 9 bases, leaving 19 bases between them. The CDR3 sequence is 14 residues long. CDR1 and CDR2 (germline): SGHRS, YFSETQ. The CDR3 nucleotides are TGCGCCAGCAGCCCCTTCAACGGCCCGACAAGCTACACCTTC. Its translation: CASSPFNGPTSYTF.

This clonotype has a handful of counts. The gene calls are TRBV27 and TRBJ2-7; possibly TRBD1 for D (5 bases). CDR1 and CDR2 from the germline V gene are MNHEY and SMNVEV (reference sequence). This CDR3 is 15 amino acids long. V lost 5 bases and J lost 6, with 20 bases in between. CDR3 region: CASSSLFREQAEQYF. Written as DNA, the CDR3 is TGTGCCAGCAGTAGCCTGTTCAGGGAACAAGCCGAGCAGTACTTC.